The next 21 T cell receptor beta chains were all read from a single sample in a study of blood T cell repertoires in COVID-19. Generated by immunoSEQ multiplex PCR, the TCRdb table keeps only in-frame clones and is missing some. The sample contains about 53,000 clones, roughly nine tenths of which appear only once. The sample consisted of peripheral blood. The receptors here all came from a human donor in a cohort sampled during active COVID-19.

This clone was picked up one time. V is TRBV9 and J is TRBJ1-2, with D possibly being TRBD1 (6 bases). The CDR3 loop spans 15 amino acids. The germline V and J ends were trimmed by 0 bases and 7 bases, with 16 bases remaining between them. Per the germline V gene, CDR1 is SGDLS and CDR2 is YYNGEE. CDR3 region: CASSVAVGGQVGYTF. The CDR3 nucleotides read TGTGCCAGCAGCGTAGCTGTCGGGGGGCAAGTTGGCTACACCTTC.

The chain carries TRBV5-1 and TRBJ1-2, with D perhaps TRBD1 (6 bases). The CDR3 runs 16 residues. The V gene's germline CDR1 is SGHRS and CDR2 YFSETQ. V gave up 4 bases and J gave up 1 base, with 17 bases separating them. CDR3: CASSGGGQSVNYGYTF. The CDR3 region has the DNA TGCGCCAGCAGCGGAGGAGGACAGAGCGTTAACTATGGCTACACCTTC.

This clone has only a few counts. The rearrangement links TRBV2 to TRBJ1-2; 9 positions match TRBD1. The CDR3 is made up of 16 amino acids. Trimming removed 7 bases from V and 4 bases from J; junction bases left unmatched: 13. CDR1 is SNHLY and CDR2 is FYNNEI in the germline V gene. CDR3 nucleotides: TGTGCCAGCACCATCCAACCGGGACAGGGAGCCTATGGCTACACCTTC. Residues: CASTIQPGQGAYGYTF.

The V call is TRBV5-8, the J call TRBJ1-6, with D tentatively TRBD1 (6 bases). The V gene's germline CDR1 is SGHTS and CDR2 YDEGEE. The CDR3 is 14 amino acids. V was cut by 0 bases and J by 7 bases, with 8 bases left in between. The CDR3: CASSLDRGNSPLHF. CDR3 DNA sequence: TGTGCCAGCAGCTTGGATAGGGGGAATTCACCCCTCCACTTT.

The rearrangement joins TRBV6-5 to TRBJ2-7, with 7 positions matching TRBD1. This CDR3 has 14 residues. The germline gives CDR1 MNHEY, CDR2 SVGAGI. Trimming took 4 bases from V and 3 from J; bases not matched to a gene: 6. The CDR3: CASSFGQEVYEQYF. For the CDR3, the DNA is TGTGCCAGCAGTTTCGGACAGGAGGTCTACGAGCAGTACTTC.

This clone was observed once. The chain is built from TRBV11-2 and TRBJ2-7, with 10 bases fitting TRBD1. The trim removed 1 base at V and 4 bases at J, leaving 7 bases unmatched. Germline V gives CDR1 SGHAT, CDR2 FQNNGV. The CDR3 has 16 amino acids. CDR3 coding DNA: TGTGCCAGCAGCTTAGGCCCCGTGGGACAGGGGTACGAGCAGTACGTC. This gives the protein CASSLGPVGQGYEQYV.

The CDR3 spells CASREGTLGDQPQHF. CDR3 DNA sequence: TGTGCCAGCAGGGAGGGGACTCTTGGGGATCAGCCCCAGCATTTT. The gene calls are TRBV2 and TRBJ1-5, with D tentatively TRBD1 (5 bases). The germline V and J ends were trimmed by 6 bases and 5 bases, with 17 bases remaining between them. Looked up from germline, CDR1 is SNHLY and CDR2 is FYNNEI. This CDR3 has 15 amino acids.

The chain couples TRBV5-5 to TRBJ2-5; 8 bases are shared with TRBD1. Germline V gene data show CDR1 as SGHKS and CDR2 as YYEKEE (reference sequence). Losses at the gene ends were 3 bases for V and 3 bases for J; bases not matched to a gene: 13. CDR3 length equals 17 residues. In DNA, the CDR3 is TGTGCCAGCAGCTCGGATCGAGACAGGGGTCTGAAAGAGACCCAGTACTTC. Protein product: CASSSDRDRGLKETQYF. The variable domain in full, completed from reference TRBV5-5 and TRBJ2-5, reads DAGVTQSPTHLIKTRGQQVTLRCSPISGHKSVSWYQQVLGQGPQFIFQYYEKEERGRGNFPDRFSARQFPNYSSELNVNALLLGDSALYLCASSSDRDRGLKETQYFGPGTRLLVL.

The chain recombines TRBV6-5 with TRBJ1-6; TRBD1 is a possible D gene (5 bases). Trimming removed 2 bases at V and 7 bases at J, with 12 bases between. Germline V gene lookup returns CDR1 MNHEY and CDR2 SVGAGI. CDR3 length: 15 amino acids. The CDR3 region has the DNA TGTGCCAGCAGTTACGCGGGGACGCCGAATTCACCCCTCCACTTT. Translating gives CASSYAGTPNSPLHF.

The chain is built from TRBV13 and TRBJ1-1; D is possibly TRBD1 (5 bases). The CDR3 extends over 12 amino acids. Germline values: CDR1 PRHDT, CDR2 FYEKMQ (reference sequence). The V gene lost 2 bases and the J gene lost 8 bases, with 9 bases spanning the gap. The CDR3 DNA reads TGTGCCAGCAGCTTATGGGGGGGAGAAGCTTTCTTT. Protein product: CASSLWGGEAFF.

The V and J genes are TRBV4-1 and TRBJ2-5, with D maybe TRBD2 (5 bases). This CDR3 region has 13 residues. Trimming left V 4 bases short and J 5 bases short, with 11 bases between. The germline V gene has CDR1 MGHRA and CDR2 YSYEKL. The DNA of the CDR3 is TGCGCCAGCAGCCGAGGGTATCGGGAGACCCAGTACTTC. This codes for CASSRGYRETQYF.

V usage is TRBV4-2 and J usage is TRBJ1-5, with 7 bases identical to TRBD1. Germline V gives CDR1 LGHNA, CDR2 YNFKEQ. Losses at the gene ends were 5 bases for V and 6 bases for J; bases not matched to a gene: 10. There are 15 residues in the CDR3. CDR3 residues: CASSYGQEGTQPQHF. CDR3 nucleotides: TGTGCCAGCAGCTACGGACAGGAGGGGACTCAGCCCCAGCATTTT.

CDR3: CATSDLSGTGTDTQYF. The CDR3 nucleotides are TGTGCCACCAGTGATTTAAGTGGAACAGGCACAGATACGCAGTATTTT. The rearrangement joins TRBV24-1 to TRBJ2-3, with D unresolved. The V end lost 1 base, the J end lost 1 base, and 11 bases lay between the germline ends. The V gene's germline CDR1 is KGHDR and CDR2 SFDVKD. The CDR3 loop spans 16 amino acids.

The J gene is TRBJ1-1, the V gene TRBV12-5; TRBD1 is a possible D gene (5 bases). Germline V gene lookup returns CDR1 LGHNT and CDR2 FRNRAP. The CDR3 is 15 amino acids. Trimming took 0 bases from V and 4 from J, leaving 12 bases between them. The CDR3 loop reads CASGLVLGEATEAFF. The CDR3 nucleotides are TGTGCTAGTGGTTTGGTCCTAGGGGAAGCCACTGAAGCTTTCTTT.

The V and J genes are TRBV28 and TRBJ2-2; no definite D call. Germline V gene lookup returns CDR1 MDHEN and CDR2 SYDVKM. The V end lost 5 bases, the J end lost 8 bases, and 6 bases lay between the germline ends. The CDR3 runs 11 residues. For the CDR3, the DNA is TGTGCCAGCAGTCCCGTAGGGGAGCTGTTTTTT. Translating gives CASSPVGELFF.

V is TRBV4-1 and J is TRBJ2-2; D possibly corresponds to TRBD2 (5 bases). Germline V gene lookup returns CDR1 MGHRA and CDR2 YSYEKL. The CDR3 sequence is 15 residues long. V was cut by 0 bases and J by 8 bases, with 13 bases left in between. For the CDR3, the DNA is TGCGCCAGCAGCCAAGATATGGAGGCCTCGGGGGAGCTGTTTTTT. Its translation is CASSQDMEASGELFF.

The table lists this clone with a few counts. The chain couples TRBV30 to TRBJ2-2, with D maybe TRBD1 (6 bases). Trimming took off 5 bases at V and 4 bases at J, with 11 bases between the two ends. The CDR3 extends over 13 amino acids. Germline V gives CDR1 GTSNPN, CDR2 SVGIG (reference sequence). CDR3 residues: CAWSTGSTGELFF. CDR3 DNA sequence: TGTGCCTGGTCCACAGGGAGCACCGGGGAGCTGTTTTTT.

CDR3 in amino acids: CASSLVAGELTGELFF. The CDR3 DNA reads TGTGCCAGCAGCTTGGTGGCGGGAGAACTCACCGGGGAGCTGTTTTTT. This chain links TRBV5-5 with TRBJ2-2; 7 nucleotides line up with TRBD2. This CDR3 contains 16 residues. Germline V gene sequence: CDR1 SGHKS, CDR2 YYEKEE (reference sequence). Germline trimming cut 0 bases from V and 4 bases from J; bases unmatched to any gene: 6.

The CDR3 coding sequence is TGTGCCTGGAAGACCGGGACAGGGAACACTGAAGCTTTCTTT. This sequence encodes CAWKTGTGNTEAFF. The rearrangement links TRBV30 to TRBJ1-1; 8 nucleotides agree with TRBD1. Trimming at V came to 4 bases and at J to 1 base, leaving 5 bases not matched to a gene. The CDR3 is 14 amino acids. Looked up from germline, CDR1 is GTSNPN and CDR2 is SVGIG (reference sequence).

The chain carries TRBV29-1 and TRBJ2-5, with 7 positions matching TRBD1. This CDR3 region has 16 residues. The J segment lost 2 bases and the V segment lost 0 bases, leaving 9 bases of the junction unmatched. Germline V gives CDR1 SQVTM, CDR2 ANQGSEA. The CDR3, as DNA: TGCAGCGTTGAAGATCCTAGACAGGGTGATCAAGAGACCCAGTACTTC. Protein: CSVEDPRQGDQETQYF.

The CDR3 region is CASRRVGTDTQYF. The CDR3, as DNA: TGTGCCAGTAGGAGGGTAGGAACAGATACGCAGTATTTT. V and J are TRBV19 and TRBJ2-3; D possibly corresponds to TRBD2 (5 bases). Germline CDR1 and CDR2: LNHDA and SQIVND (reference sequence). There are 13 residues in the CDR3. With 6 bases removed from V and 3 bases from J, the gap between germline ends came to 10 bases.